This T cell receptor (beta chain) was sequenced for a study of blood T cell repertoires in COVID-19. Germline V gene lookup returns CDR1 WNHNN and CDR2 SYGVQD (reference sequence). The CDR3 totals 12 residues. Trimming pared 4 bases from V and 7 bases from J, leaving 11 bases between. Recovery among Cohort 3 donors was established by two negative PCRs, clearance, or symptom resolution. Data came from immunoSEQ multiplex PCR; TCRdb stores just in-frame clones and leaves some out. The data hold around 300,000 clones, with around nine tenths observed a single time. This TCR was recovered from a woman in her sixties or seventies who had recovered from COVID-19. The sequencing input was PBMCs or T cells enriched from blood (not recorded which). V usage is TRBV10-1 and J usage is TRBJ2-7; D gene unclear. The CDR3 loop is CASSAIVQEQYF. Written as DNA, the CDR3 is TGCGCCAGCAGTGCCATCGTCCAGGAGCAGTACTTC.